One sample yielded the 29 T cell receptor beta chains listed below, sequenced in a study of OX40 agonist ivuxolimab in advanced cancers. Profiling relied on immunoSEQ multiplex PCR, and the TCRdb table lists in-frame clones only, not all of them. The sample includes about 80,000 clones, about 86% of them seen just once. Sample: CD4+ or CD8+ T cells sorted from blood, taken in a trial of the OX40 agonist ivuxolimab. The receptors come from an adult with an advanced solid tumor such as melanoma, head and neck, liver or kidney cancer.

This chain links TRBV2 with TRBJ2-5; D unresolved. In germline, CDR1 is SNHLY, CDR2 FYNNEI. Trimming removed 9 bases from V and 2 bases from J, with 10 bases in between. The CDR3 runs 12 residues. The CDR3 bases are TGTGCCAGGGCAGCGAAGCAAGAGACCCAGTACTTC. This encodes CARAAKQETQYF.

The chain combines TRBV11-1 with TRBJ1-1, with no clear D. This CDR3 spans 13 amino acids. Trimming shortened V by 1 base and J by 1 base, and 4 bases separated the two germline ends. CDR1 and CDR2 (germline): SGHAT, FQDESV (reference sequence). The chain's CDR3 is CASSLEGNTEAFF. CDR3 coding DNA: TGTGCCAGCAGCTTAGAAGGGAACACTGAAGCTTTCTTT. Variable domain in full (rest from reference TRBV11-1 and TRBJ1-1): EAEVAQSPRYKITEKSQAVAFWCDPISGHATLYWYRQILGQGPELLVQFQDESVVDDSQLPKDRFSAERLKGVDSTLKIQPAELGDSAMYLCASSLEGNTEAFFGQGTRLTVV.

The rearrangement links TRBV4-1 to TRBJ2-1; 8 nucleotides align to TRBD2. Germline V gives CDR1 MGHRA, CDR2 YSYEKL. This CDR3 region has 13 residues. V shed 6 bases and J 4 bases; nucleotides not matched to a gene: 2. The CDR3 here is CASRAGEYNEQFF. CDR3 coding DNA: TGCGCCAGCAGAGCGGGGGAGTACAATGAGCAGTTCTTC.

The chain couples TRBV19 to TRBJ2-3; 13 bases match TRBD2. Germline values: CDR1 LNHDA, CDR2 SQIVND (reference sequence). This CDR3 has 16 residues. V shed 5 bases, J shed 1 base, and the junction held 3 bases outside the gene matches. CDR3 region: CASSPGTSGGTDTQYF. Here the CDR3 DNA reads TGTGCCAGTAGTCCGGGGACTAGCGGGGGCACAGATACGCAGTATTTT.

The chain is built from TRBV5-1 and TRBJ2-2; 10 bases line up with TRBD1. V trimming: 4 bases; J trimming: 7 bases; junction bases outside the gene matches: 7. This CDR3 has 15 amino acids. Germline-derived CDR1 and CDR2 are SGHRS and YFSETQ. The CDR3 loop is CASSRQGAPGGELFF. The DNA for the CDR3 is TGCGCCAGCAGCAGACAGGGGGCGCCAGGCGGGGAGCTGTTTTTT. The full variable domain, with the rest looked up from reference TRBV5-1 and TRBJ2-2, is KAGVTQTPRYLIKTRGQQVTLSCSPISGHRSVSWYQQTPGQGLQFLFEYFSETQRNKGNFPGRFSGRQFSNSRSEMNVSTLELGDSALYLCASSRQGAPGGELFFGEGSRLTVL.

This clone has just one count. The J gene is TRBJ1-4, the V gene TRBV6-5; TRBD1 matches at 7 bases. V lost 6 bases and J lost 7; bases outside the gene matches: 5. Germline CDR1 reads MNHEY; CDR2 reads SVGAGI. CDR3 length equals 13 residues. CDR3 loop: CASRRYRGEKLFF. The DNA for the CDR3 is TGTGCCAGCAGGCGATACAGGGGTGAAAAACTGTTTTTT.

The chain joins TRBV4-2 to TRBJ1-4, with D hard to call. Trimming left V 1 base short and J 5 bases short, with 14 bases between. The germline CDR1 and CDR2 sequences are LGHNA and YNFKEQ. CDR3 size: 16 residues. The chain's CDR3 is CASSQGHKGPNEKLFF. CDR3 DNA sequence: TGTGCCAGCAGCCAAGGGCACAAGGGCCCCAATGAAAAACTGTTTTTT.

The chain has TRBV4-3 and TRBJ2-1; TRBD1 is a possible D gene (6 bases). The CDR3 contains 16 residues. Germline assignment: CDR1 LGHNA and CDR2 YSLEER. V lost 3 bases and J 4 bases, leaving 16 bases between the germline ends. CDR3 coding DNA: TGCGCCAGCAGCCACTTACAGGGAAGAGGTTACAATGAGCAGTTCTTC. This codes for CASSHLQGRGYNEQFF.

The rearrangement joins TRBV7-2 to TRBJ2-1, with TRBD1 matching 7 bases. Germline V gives CDR1 SGHTA, CDR2 FQGNSA. The V segment lost 7 bases and the J segment 7 bases; nucleotides outside the gene matches: 7. The length of the CDR3 is 13 residues. The CDR3: CASKGARKNEQFF. The CDR3 bases are TGTGCCAGCAAGGGGGCGCGGAAAAATGAGCAGTTCTTC. The complete variable domain, with remaining parts taken from reference TRBV7-2 and TRBJ2-1, reads GAGVSQSPSNKVTEKGKDVELRCDPISGHTALYWYRQSLGQGLEFLIYFQGNSAPDKSGLPSDRFSAERTGGSVSTLTIQRTQQEDSAVYLCASKGARKNEQFFGPGTRLTVL.

The chain uses TRBV5-1 and TRBJ2-2; 7 positions agree with TRBD2. J lost 5 bases, V lost 0 bases, and 7 bases had no gene match. Germline assignment: CDR1 SGHRS and CDR2 YFSETQ. The CDR3 extends over 16 amino acids. In DNA, the CDR3 is TGCGCCAGCAGCTTGGGCGGGGGTGGTCGGACCGGGGAGCTGTTTTTT. Protein sequence: CASSLGGGGRTGELFF.

In this sample, this clone turned up once. The chain joins TRBV2 to TRBJ1-1; 12 bases are a match to TRBD1. After removal of 11 bases from V and 3 bases from J, the junction contained 10 bases not matched to a gene. This CDR3 has 15 amino acids. In germline, CDR1 is SNHLY, CDR2 FYNNEI. The DNA for the CDR3 is TGTGCCGGAGGTGGGGACAGGGGGCGAGACACTGAAGCTTTCTTT. It codes for CAGGGDRGRDTEAFF.

Here the CDR3 reads CASSQGVWAGYTF. The CDR3 region has the DNA TGTGCCAGCAGCCAGGGGGTGTGGGCTGGCTACACCTTC. The chain joins TRBV7-8 to TRBJ1-2; 7 bases match TRBD1. J was trimmed by 7 bases and V by 5 bases; bases with no gene match: 7. This CDR3 is built from 13 residues. Germline CDR1 and CDR2: SGHVS and FQNEAQ.

This sequence joins TRBV6-6 and TRBJ2-7, with 7 bases lining up with TRBD2. The CDR3 runs 16 residues. J was trimmed by 1 base and V by 0 bases; bases with no gene match: 6. Germline V gene lookup returns CDR1 MNHNY and CDR2 SVGAGI (reference sequence). The CDR3: CASSYSGASGSYEQYF. CDR3 bases: TGTGCCAGCAGTTACTCTGGCGCTAGCGGATCCTACGAGCAGTACTTC.

The V and J genes are TRBV28 and TRBJ1-2; D not certain. Germline V gene lookup returns CDR1 MDHEN and CDR2 SYDVKM. This CDR3 has 12 amino acids. Trimming removed 5 bases from V and 4 bases from J, with 8 bases in between. CDR3 in amino acids: CASSPDIYGYTF. The CDR3 coding sequence is TGTGCCAGCAGTCCAGACATCTATGGCTACACCTTC.

The V and J genes are TRBV9 and TRBJ2-1, with TRBD1 matching over 8 bases. With V trimmed by 3 bases and J by 7 bases, 9 bases remained unmatched. Germline V gene data show CDR1 as SGDLS and CDR2 as YYNGEE. The CDR3 sequence is 15 residues long. The CDR3 here is CASSALDRDRNEQFF. CDR3 coding DNA: TGTGCCAGCAGCGCCCTAGACCGGGACAGGAATGAGCAGTTCTTC.

The chain combines TRBV5-5 with TRBJ2-2, with D unresolved. V gave up 3 bases and J gave up 8 bases, with 14 bases separating them. The CDR3 runs 14 residues. In germline, CDR1 is SGHKS, CDR2 YYEKEE (reference sequence). Here the CDR3 DNA reads TGTGCCAGCAGCTCCAATAGGGTTTCTGGGGAGCTGTTTTTT. It yields the protein CASSSNRVSGELFF.

The count of this clone is one. The rearrangement uses TRBV14 and TRBJ1-1; D might be TRBD1 (6 bases). The CDR3 runs 15 residues. Germline values: CDR1 SGHDN, CDR2 FVKESK. Trimming stripped 0 bases from V and 6 bases from J, with 14 bases between. The CDR3 spells CASSQDRGRRAEAFF. CDR3 nucleotides: TGTGCCAGCAGCCAAGATCGGGGGCGCAGGGCTGAAGCTTTCTTT.

The CDR3 protein is CASSLTSGSEQYF. For the CDR3, the DNA is TGTGCCAGCAGCTTAACGAGTGGATCCGAGCAGTACTTC. This rearrangement joins TRBV7-3 to TRBJ2-7; no reliable D call. The V end lost 0 bases, the J end lost 6 bases, and 9 bases lay between the germline ends. Germline loops: CDR1 SGHTA, CDR2 FQGTGA. The CDR3 is 13 residues long.

This chain uses TRBV19 with TRBJ1-4; D perhaps matches TRBD1 (5 bases). The ends were cut back, 3 bases at V and 8 bases at J, with 13 bases in the middle. This CDR3 contains 14 residues. CDR1 and CDR2 (germline): LNHDA, SQIVND (reference sequence). The CDR3: CASSIPGMKEKLFF. Written as DNA, the CDR3 is TGTGCCAGTAGTATCCCAGGGATGAAGGAAAAACTGTTTTTT.

The V and J genes are TRBV4-1 and TRBJ1-6; D possibly corresponds to TRBD1 (6 bases). Trimming took 0 bases from V and 1 from J, leaving 13 bases between them. CDR1 is MGHRA and CDR2 is YSYEKL in the germline V gene. The CDR3 has 18 amino acids. CDR3 sequence reads: CASSQERGAQSYNSPLHF. The CDR3 bases are TGCGCCAGCAGCCAAGAGCGGGGGGCCCAATCCTATAATTCACCCCTCCACTTT.

The chain is built from TRBV14 and TRBJ2-1, with D possibly matching TRBD1 (5 bases). Trimming removed 4 bases at V and 4 bases at J, with 14 bases between. CDR3 length equals 15 residues. Germline values: CDR1 SGHDN, CDR2 FVKESK. The CDR3 here is CASSPKDSPYNEQFF. The CDR3 DNA follows: TGTGCCAGCAGCCCTAAAGACAGCCCATACAATGAGCAGTTCTTC.

This rearrangement joins TRBV9 to TRBJ1-5, with D uncertain. This CDR3 comprises 12 residues. Trimming left V 7 bases short and J 7 bases short, with 12 bases between. Germline lookup yields CDR1 SGDLS and CDR2 YYNGEE. In nucleotides, the CDR3 is TGTGCCAGCTCATCGGGGAGGCAGCCCCAGCATTTT. Translation gives CASSSGRQPQHF. Supplemented by reference TRBV9 and TRBJ1-5, the full variable domain reads DSGVTQTPKHLITATGQRVTLRCSPRSGDLSVYWYQQSLDQGLQFLIQYYNGEERAKGNILERFSAQQFPDLHSELNLSSLELGDSALYFCASSSGRQPQHFGDGTRLSIL.

The sample holds a few counts of this clone. The chain is built from TRBV5-6 and TRBJ1-5, with a possible D match to TRBD1 (5 bases). The length of the CDR3 is 15 residues. Germline CDR1 SGHDT, CDR2 YYEEEE. The germline V and J ends were trimmed by 0 bases and 3 bases, with 10 bases remaining between them. CDR3 nucleotides: TGTGCCAGCAGCTTGGGGGGACGGCACAATCAGCCCCAGCATTTT. Its translation: CASSLGGRHNQPQHF.

This chain uses TRBV27 with TRBJ2-1; 11 positions match TRBD1. The V segment lost 4 bases and the J segment 7 bases; nucleotides outside the gene matches: 6. The germline CDR1 and CDR2 sequences are MNHEY and SMNVEV (reference sequence). The CDR3 has 15 residues. CDR3 residues: CASSSDRGRSNEQFF. For the CDR3, the DNA is TGTGCCAGCAGTTCGGACAGGGGGCGTTCAAATGAGCAGTTCTTC.

The CDR3 protein is CASISPGAFFYGYTF. The CDR3 DNA sequence: TGTGCCAGCATCTCCCCTGGGGCTTTCTTCTATGGCTACACCTTC. The rearrangement links TRBV28 to TRBJ1-2, with D possibly TRBD1 on 5 matching bases. The V end was cut by 7 bases, the J end by 4 bases, with 19 bases between. The CDR3 spans 15 residues. CDR1 is MDHEN, CDR2 SYDVKM, per germline.

This clone was observed once. CDR3 coding DNA: TGTGCCAGCAGCTCAAAAACGGCGACTAGCGGGAGGAGGCATGAGCAGTTCTTC. This sequence encodes CASSSKTATSGRRHEQFF. The chain is built from TRBV7-2 and TRBJ2-1; 13 bases are shared with TRBD2. CDR1 is SGHTA and CDR2 is FQGNSA in the germline V gene. Losses at the gene ends were 4 bases for V and 8 bases for J; bases not matched to a gene: 14. CDR3 size: 18 residues.

CDR3 in DNA: TGTGCCAGCAGCGTAGGGGGGACCACGTACCAAGAGACCCAGTACTTC. This gives the protein CASSVGGTTYQETQYF. The chain uses TRBV9 and TRBJ2-5, with D tentatively TRBD1 or TRBD2 (5 bases each). CDR1 is SGDLS and CDR2 is YYNGEE in the germline V gene. V lost 0 bases and J 0 bases, leaving 12 bases between the germline ends. The length of the CDR3 is 16 residues.

The chain joins TRBV30 to TRBJ1-2, with unresolved D. Per the germline V gene, CDR1 is GTSNPN and CDR2 is SVGIG (reference sequence). There are 15 residues in the CDR3. V shed 3 bases and J shed 6 bases, with 20 bases lying between them. The CDR3 DNA follows: TGTGCCTGGAGCCTACCCCCGGGTTGGGTGAATGGCTACACCTTC. This codes for CAWSLPPGWVNGYTF.

This clone was seen only once. The genes are TRBV6-1 and TRBJ2-5; 8 nucleotides match TRBD1. The junction had 8 bases not matched to a gene; V was cut back by 11 bases and J by 6 bases. CDR1 and CDR2 from the germline V gene are MNHNS and SASEGT. The CDR3 is 12 amino acids. DNA of the CDR3: TGTGCCGGACAGGGTATTAGAAAGACCCAGTACTTC. Amino acids: CAGQGIRKTQYF.